The clone carrying this T cell receptor beta chain was picked up a small number of times. The data belong to a study of blood T cell repertoires in COVID-19. Looking at the study overall: The United States, Italy and Spain provided the acute and convalescent COVID-19 samples. PBMCs, B-cell-depleted T cells, or T cells provided the cDNA or gDNA that made up the material.

The CDR3 runs to 13 residues. V dropped 6 bases and J dropped 4 bases, with 10 bases sitting between them. Data came from immunoSEQ multiplex PCR; TCRdb stores just in-frame clones and leaves some out. The data show tens of thousands of clones, about 88% seen once. This receptor was taken from a man in his 60s with acute or convalescent COVID-19. The V and J genes are TRBV12-3 or TRBV12-4 and TRBJ1-5; D is unclear. The sequenced material came from peripheral blood. DNA of the CDR3: TGTGCCAGCAGGTTCCAGACAAATCAGCCCCAGCATTTT. The encoded protein is CASRFQTNQPQHF.